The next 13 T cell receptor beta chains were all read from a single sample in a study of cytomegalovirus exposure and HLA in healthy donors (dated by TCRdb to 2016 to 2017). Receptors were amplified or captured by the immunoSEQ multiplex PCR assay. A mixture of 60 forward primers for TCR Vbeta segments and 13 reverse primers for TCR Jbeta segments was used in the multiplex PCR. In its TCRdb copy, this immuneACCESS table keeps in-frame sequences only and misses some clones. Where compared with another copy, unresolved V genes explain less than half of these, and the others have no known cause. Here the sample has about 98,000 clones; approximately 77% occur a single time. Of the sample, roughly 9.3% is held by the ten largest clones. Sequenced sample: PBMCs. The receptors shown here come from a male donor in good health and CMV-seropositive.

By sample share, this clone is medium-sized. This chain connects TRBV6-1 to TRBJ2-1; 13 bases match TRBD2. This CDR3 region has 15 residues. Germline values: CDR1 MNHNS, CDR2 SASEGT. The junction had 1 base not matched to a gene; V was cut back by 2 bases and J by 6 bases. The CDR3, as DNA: TGTGCCAGCAGTGAAACTAGCGGGGGGGGCAATGAGCAGTTCTTC. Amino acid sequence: CASSETSGGGNEQFF.

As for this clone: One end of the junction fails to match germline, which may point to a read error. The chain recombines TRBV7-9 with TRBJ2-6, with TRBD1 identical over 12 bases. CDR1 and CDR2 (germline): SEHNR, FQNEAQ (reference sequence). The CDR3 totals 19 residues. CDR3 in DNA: TGTTCCAGCAGCTTAGGTTCGGGACAGGGGGCTTCAGGGGCCAACGTCCTGACTTTC. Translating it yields CSSSLGSGQGASGANVLTF.

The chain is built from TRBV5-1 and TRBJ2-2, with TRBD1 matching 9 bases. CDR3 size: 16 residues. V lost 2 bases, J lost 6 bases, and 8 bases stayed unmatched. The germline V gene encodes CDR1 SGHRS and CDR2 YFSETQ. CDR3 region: CASSLLGQGLAGELFF. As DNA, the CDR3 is TGCGCCAGCAGCTTATTGGGACAGGGTTTAGCCGGGGAGCTGTTTTTT.

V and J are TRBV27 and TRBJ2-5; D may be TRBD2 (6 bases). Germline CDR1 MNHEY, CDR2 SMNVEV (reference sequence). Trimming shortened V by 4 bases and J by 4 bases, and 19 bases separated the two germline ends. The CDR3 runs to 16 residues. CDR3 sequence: CASSYRGKRRRETQYF. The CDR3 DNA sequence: TGTGCCAGCAGTTACCGGGGGAAGCGCCGCAGAGAGACCCAGTACTTC.

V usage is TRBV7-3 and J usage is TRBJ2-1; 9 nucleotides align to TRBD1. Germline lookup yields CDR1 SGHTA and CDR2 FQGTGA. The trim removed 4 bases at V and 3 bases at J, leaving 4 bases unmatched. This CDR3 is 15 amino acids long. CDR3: CASSSGTGLYNEQFF. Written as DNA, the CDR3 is TGTGCCAGCAGCTCTGGGACAGGGCTCTACAATGAGCAGTTCTTC. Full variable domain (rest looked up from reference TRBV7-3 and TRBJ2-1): GAGVSQTPSNKVTEKGKYVELRCDPISGHTALYWYRQSLGQGPEFLIYFQGTGAADDSGLPNDRFFAVRPEGSVSTLKIQRTERGDSAVYLCASSSGTGLYNEQFFGPGTRLTVL.

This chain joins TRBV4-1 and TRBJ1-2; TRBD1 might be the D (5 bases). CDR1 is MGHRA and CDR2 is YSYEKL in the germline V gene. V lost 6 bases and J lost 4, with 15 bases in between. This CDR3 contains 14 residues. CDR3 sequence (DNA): TGCGCCAGCAGTCCGATGACAAGGGGCTATGGCTACACCTTC. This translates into CASSPMTRGYGYTF.

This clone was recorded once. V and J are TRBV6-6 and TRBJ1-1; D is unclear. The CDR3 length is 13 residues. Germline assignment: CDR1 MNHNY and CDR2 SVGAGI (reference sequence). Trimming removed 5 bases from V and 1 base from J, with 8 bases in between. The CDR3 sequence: CASSPEANTEAFF. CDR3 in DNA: TGTGCCAGCAGTCCCGAGGCGAACACTGAAGCTTTCTTT.

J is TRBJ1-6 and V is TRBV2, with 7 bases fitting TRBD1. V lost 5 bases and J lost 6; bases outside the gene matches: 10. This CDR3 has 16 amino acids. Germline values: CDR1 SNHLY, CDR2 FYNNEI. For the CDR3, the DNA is TGTGCCAGCAGTCTAACAGGGGACGTCGCTAATTCACCCCTCCACTTT. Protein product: CASSLTGDVANSPLHF. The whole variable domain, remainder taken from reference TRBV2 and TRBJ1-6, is EPEVTQTPSHQVTQMGQEVILRCVPISNHLYFYWYRQILGQKVEFLVSFYNNEISEKSEIFDDQFSVERPDGSNFTLKIRSTKLEDSAMYFCASSLTGDVANSPLHFGNGTRLTVT.

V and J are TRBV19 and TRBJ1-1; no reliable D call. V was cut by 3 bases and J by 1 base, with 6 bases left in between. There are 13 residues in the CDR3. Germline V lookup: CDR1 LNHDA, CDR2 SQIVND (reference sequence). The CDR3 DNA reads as TGTGCCAGTAGTATTTCGGGGAACACTGAAGCTTTCTTT. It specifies CASSISGNTEAFF.

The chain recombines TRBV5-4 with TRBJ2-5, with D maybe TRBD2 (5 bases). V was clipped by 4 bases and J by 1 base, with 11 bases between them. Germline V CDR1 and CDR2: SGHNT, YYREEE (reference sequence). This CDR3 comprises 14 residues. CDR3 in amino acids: CASSEGQVQETQYF. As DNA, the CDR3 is TGTGCCAGCAGCGAGGGCCAGGTCCAAGAGACCCAGTACTTC.

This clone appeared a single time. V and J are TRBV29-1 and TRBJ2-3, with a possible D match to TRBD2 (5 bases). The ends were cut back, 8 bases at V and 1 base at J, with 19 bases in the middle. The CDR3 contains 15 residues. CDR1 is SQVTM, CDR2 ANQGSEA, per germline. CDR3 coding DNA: TGCAGCATAACCTCCGCGGGCGTACGCACAGATACGCAGTATTTT. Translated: CSITSAGVRTDTQYF.

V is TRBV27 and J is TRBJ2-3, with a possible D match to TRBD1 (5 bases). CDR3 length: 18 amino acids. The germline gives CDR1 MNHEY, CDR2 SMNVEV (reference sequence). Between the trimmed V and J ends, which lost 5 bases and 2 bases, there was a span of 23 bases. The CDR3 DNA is TGTGCCAGCAGTCCCCCAGGGCGAATGGCGGAACTCACAGATACGCAGTATTTT. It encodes CASSPPGRMAELTDTQYF.

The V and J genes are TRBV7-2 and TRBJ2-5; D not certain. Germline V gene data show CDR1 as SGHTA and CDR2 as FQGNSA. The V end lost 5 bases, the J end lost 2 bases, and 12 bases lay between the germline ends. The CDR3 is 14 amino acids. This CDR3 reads CASSRFSDQETQYF. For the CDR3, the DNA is TGTGCCAGCAGCCGTTTCTCAGATCAAGAGACCCAGTACTTC. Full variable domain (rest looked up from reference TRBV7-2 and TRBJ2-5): GAGVSQSPSNKVTEKGKDVELRCDPISGHTALYWYRQSLGQGLEFLIYFQGNSAPDKSGLPSDRFSAERTGGSVSTLTIQRTQQEDSAVYLCASSRFSDQETQYFGPGTRLLVL.